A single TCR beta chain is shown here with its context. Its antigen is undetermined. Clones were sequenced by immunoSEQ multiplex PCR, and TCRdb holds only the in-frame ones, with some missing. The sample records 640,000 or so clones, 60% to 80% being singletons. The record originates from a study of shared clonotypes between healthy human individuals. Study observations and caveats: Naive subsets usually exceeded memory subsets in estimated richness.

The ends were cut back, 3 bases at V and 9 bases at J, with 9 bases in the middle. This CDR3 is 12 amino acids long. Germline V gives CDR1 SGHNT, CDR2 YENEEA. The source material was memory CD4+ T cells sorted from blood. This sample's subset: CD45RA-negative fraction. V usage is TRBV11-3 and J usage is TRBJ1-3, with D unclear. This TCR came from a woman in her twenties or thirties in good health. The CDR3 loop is CASSLERSTIYF. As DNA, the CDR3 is TGTGCCAGCAGCTTGGAGCGAAGCACCATATATTTT.